This passage covers 3 T cell receptor beta chains from one sample sequenced in a study of OX40 agonist ivuxolimab in advanced cancers. Profiled with immunoSEQ multiplex PCR; TCRdb holds only in-frame clones, not every one. The table lists more than 65,000 clones, around 85% of them singletons. The sample in question was CD4+ or CD8+ T cells sorted from blood, obtained in a trial of the OX40 agonist ivuxolimab. Every receptor here comes from an adult with an advanced solid tumor such as melanoma, head and neck, liver or kidney cancer.

The chain employs TRBV12-5 and TRBJ2-3; 7 nucleotides agree with TRBD1. Germline V CDR1 and CDR2: LGHNT, FRNRAP. The V segment lost 9 bases and the J segment 2 bases; nucleotides outside the gene matches: 17. CDR3 size: 17 residues. The CDR3 nucleotides read TGTGCTAGCGGCAAGGGACAGAGGGCCAGTTCCACAGATACGCAGTATTTT. Amino acids: CASGKGQRASSTDTQYF.

The chain couples TRBV2 to TRBJ2-6, with a possible D match to TRBD2 (6 bases). CDR3 length: 13 amino acids. Germline CDR1 and CDR2: SNHLY and FYNNEI. V lost 7 bases and J 10 bases, leaving 14 bases between the germline ends. The CDR3 bases are TGTGCCAGCAATTCCGTGGAGGGGAACGTCCTGACTTTC. It translates to CASNSVEGNVLTF.

The rearrangement joins TRBV5-4 to TRBJ2-6; D gene unclear. The CDR3 contains 15 residues. Trimming shortened V by 4 bases and J by 4 bases, and 12 bases separated the two germline ends. The germline V gene has CDR1 SGHNT and CDR2 YYREEE (reference sequence). The CDR3 nucleotides read TGTGCCAGCAGCCTGGCCGTCGTCGGGGCCAACGTCCTGACTTTC. It translates to CASSLAVVGANVLTF.